The 31 T cell receptor beta chains in this list originate from one sample, sequenced in a study of beta chain features in type 1 diabetes. Investigators reverse transcribed all isolated RNA, so they sequenced expressed TCRB transcripts. Sequencing used immunoSEQ multiplex PCR; TCRdb keeps in-frame clones, though not all of them. This sample has about 150,000 clones; about 8.1% occur once, and the top ten carry about 0.6%. The material sequenced was central memory CD4+ T cells from blood. The receptors derive from a man younger than 35 in good health.

The chain employs TRBV30 and TRBJ1-1; D remains ambiguous. V lost 1 base and J lost 0, with 12 bases in between. CDR1 and CDR2 (germline): GTSNPN, SVGIG (reference sequence). The CDR3 loop spans 15 amino acids. CDR3: CAWSAGGHLNTEAFF. For the CDR3, the DNA is TGTGCCTGGAGTGCGGGCGGGCACCTGAACACTGAAGCTTTCTTT.

V gene TRBV2 combines with J gene TRBJ2-3; TRBD1 matches at 7 bases. V was clipped by 7 bases and J by 5 bases; unmatched bases: 12. Germline V gene data show CDR1 as SNHLY and CDR2 as FYNNEI. The CDR3 has 15 amino acids. This CDR3 is CASINIDRAVDTQYF. CDR3 DNA: TGTGCCAGCATAAATATCGACAGGGCGGTAGATACGCAGTATTTT. Combining the CDR3 with reference TRBV2 and TRBJ2-3 gives the whole variable domain EPEVTQTPSHQVTQMGQEVILRCVPISNHLYFYWYRQILGQKVEFLVSFYNNEISEKSEIFDDQFSVERPDGSNFTLKIRSTKLEDSAMYFCASINIDRAVDTQYFGPGTRLTVL.

This clone was picked up a small number of times. V and J are TRBV7-9 and TRBJ1-1; D is perhaps TRBD1 (6 bases). Germline V gene lookup returns CDR1 SEHNR and CDR2 FQNEAQ (reference sequence). The germline V and J ends were trimmed by 4 bases and 4 bases, with 13 bases remaining between them. The CDR3 extends over 14 amino acids. CDR3 bases: TGTGCCAGCAGCTCAGGTCAGGGGAGCACTGAAGCTTTCTTT. It yields the protein CASSSGQGSTEAFF.

The chain combines TRBV28 with TRBJ1-2, with a weak D call TRBD1 (6 bases). CDR3 length: 14 residues. V lost 8 bases and J lost 4, with 17 bases in between. Germline assignment: CDR1 MDHEN and CDR2 SYDVKM. In DNA form, the CDR3 reads TGTGCCAGCCGTCGGGGGGCCCTCGTCTATGGCTACACCTTC. This encodes CASRRGALVYGYTF.

V gene TRBV5-4 combines with J gene TRBJ2-7, with 12 bases identical to TRBD2. The CDR3 consists of 16 residues. Germline trimming cut 0 bases from V and 7 bases from J; bases unmatched to any gene: 8. CDR1 and CDR2 from the germline V gene are SGHNT and YYREEE (reference sequence). The CDR3 is CASSLAPLAGGREQYF. In DNA, the CDR3 is TGTGCCAGCAGCTTGGCCCCCCTAGCGGGGGGGAGGGAGCAGTACTTC.

This clone was found a few times. The V call is TRBV5-5, the J call TRBJ1-6; TRBD1 matches 8 bases. CDR3 size: 15 residues. The J segment lost 8 bases and the V segment lost 0 bases, leaving 4 bases of the junction unmatched. The V gene's germline CDR1 is SGHKS and CDR2 YYEKEE (reference sequence). DNA of the CDR3: TGTGCCAGCAGCTTGGTGGACAGGGCCTATTCACCCCTCCACTTT. This translates into CASSLVDRAYSPLHF.

The sample holds a few counts of this clone. The rearrangement links TRBV19 to TRBJ2-1, with 11 bases fitting TRBD2. V gave up 4 bases and J gave up 6 bases; unmatched junction bases: 2. This CDR3 region has 14 residues. The V gene's germline CDR1 is LNHDA and CDR2 SQIVND (reference sequence). Here the CDR3 DNA reads TGTGCCAGTAGTACTAGCGGGAGGACCAATGAGCAGTTCTTC. Its translation is CASSTSGRTNEQFF.

V gene TRBV7-2 combines with J gene TRBJ1-6; TRBD1 agrees at 8 bases. With V trimmed by 4 bases and J by 8 bases, 10 bases remained unmatched. CDR3 length equals 16 residues. Germline assignment: CDR1 SGHTA and CDR2 FQGNSA. CDR3 amino acids: CASSSDRGLRDSPLHF. CDR3 nucleotide sequence: TGTGCCAGCAGCTCCGACAGGGGTTTGAGAGATTCACCCCTCCACTTT.

The rearrangement joins TRBV6-1 to TRBJ2-2; 8 bases are a match to TRBD1. Germline CDR1 MNHNS, CDR2 SASEGT. The CDR3 has 14 residues. V lost 7 bases and J lost 6; bases outside the gene matches: 7. For the CDR3, the DNA is TGTGCCAGCACCACGAGGGACAGGCCCGGGGAGCTGTTTTTT. This gives the protein CASTTRDRPGELFF.

There are a few counts of this clone. V usage is TRBV25-1 and J usage is TRBJ1-4; D is possibly TRBD1 (6 bases). V was cut by 4 bases and J by 3 bases, with 18 bases left in between. This CDR3 region has 17 residues. Per germline, CDR1 MGHDK and CDR2 SYGVNS. The DNA for the CDR3 is TGTGCCAGCAGTGGCCTACTCCGGGGGGCCGCTAATGAAAAACTGTTTTTT. Amino acids: CASSGLLRGAANEKLFF.

This clone occurred a few times. V is TRBV25-1 and J is TRBJ2-5, with TRBD1 identical over 9 bases. V shed 4 bases, J shed 5 bases, and the junction held 5 bases outside the gene matches. Germline assignment: CDR1 MGHDK and CDR2 SYGVNS. This CDR3 comprises 14 residues. The CDR3 DNA reads TGTGCCAGCAGTGCCTACAGGGGGCAGGAGACCCAGTACTTC. This gives the protein CASSAYRGQETQYF.

This clone was detected a few times. The chain joins TRBV29-1 to TRBJ1-4; TRBD1 might be the D (6 bases). V was clipped by 7 bases and J by 5 bases, with 14 bases between them. This CDR3 contains 13 residues. Germline V gene data show CDR1 as SQVTM and CDR2 as ANQGSEA. CDR3 nucleotides: TGCAGCGCCGCGGGGAGGGGGAATGAAAAACTGTTTTTT. Amino acids: CSAAGRGNEKLFF.

This clone was observed a handful of times. V usage is TRBV4-2 and J usage is TRBJ1-4; no reliable D call. The V end was cut by 1 base, the J end by 7 bases, with 4 bases between. Germline-derived CDR1 and CDR2 are LGHNA and YNFKEQ. CDR3 length: 12 residues. DNA of the CDR3: TGTGCCAGCAGCCAAGTCCGTGAAAAACTGTTTTTT. It is translated as CASSQVREKLFF.

V is TRBV30 and J is TRBJ2-7; maybe TRBD1 (5 bases). The CDR3 runs 13 residues. Trimming cost V 0 bases and J 9 bases, with 15 bases left between them. Germline CDR1 and CDR2: GTSNPN and SVGIG (reference sequence). DNA of the CDR3: TGTGCCTGGAGTGTTCCCCCGGACACTGGGCAGTACTTC. It translates to CAWSVPPDTGQYF. Filled out from reference TRBV30 and TRBJ2-7, the complete variable domain reads SQTIHQWPATLVQPVGSPLSLECTVEGTSNPNLYWYRQAAGRGLQLLFYSVGIGQISSEVPQNLSASRPQDRQFILSSKKLLLSDSGFYLCAWSVPPDTGQYFGPGTRLTVT.

This clone was observed a few times. The rearrangement uses TRBV7-9 and TRBJ2-7, with D perhaps matching TRBD1 (6 bases). Germline values: CDR1 SEHNR, CDR2 FQNEAQ (reference sequence). The V gene lost 5 bases and the J gene lost 6 bases, with 17 bases spanning the gap. The CDR3 loop spans 14 amino acids. The CDR3 loop is CASSRLRGTGEQYF. In nucleotides, the CDR3 is TGTGCCAGCAGCCGTCTCAGGGGTACCGGCGAGCAGTACTTC.

In its sample, this clone was seen a few times. This chain links TRBV30 with TRBJ1-3; TRBD1 is a possible D gene (6 bases). Per the germline V gene, CDR1 is GTSNPN and CDR2 is SVGIG (reference sequence). The CDR3 is 14 residues long. The ends were cut back, 4 bases at V and 0 bases at J, with 10 bases in the middle. The CDR3 region is CAWTQGSSGNTIYF. The CDR3 nucleotides read TGTGCCTGGACCCAGGGGAGCTCTGGAAACACCATATATTTT. The variable domain in full, with the rest retrieved from reference TRBV30 and TRBJ1-3, is SQTIHQWPATLVQPVGSPLSLECTVEGTSNPNLYWYRQAAGRGLQLLFYSVGIGQISSEVPQNLSASRPQDRQFILSSKKLLLSDSGFYLCAWTQGSSGNTIYFGEGSWLTVV.

This clone was detected only a few times. The chain couples TRBV30 to TRBJ1-1; 10 nucleotides line up with TRBD1. The J segment lost 5 bases and the V segment lost 8 bases, leaving 8 bases of the junction unmatched. The CDR3 sequence is 13 residues long. Germline CDR1 and CDR2: GTSNPN and SVGIG (reference sequence). The chain's CDR3 is CARSRDRGTEAFF. The CDR3, as DNA: TGTGCCAGAAGCCGGGACAGGGGAACTGAAGCTTTCTTT.

This rearrangement joins TRBV29-1 to TRBJ2-6; 8 bases match TRBD2. V dropped 3 bases and J dropped 1; count of bases not matched to a gene: 8. The CDR3 has 17 amino acids. Germline V gives CDR1 SQVTM, CDR2 ANQGSEA. As DNA, the CDR3 is TGCAGCGTTGAGGGCGCCGGGGGGGCTTCTGGGGCCAACGTCCTGACTTTC. Protein product: CSVEGAGGASGANVLTF.

This clone occurred a few times. V usage is TRBV7-2 and J usage is TRBJ2-3, with 10 nucleotides matching TRBD2. CDR3 length: 17 amino acids. Unmatched junction bases numbered 3, after V lost 0 bases and J lost 0 bases. Looked up from germline, CDR1 is SGHTA and CDR2 is FQGNSA. Here the CDR3 reads CASSLAVLAGSTDTQYF. In DNA form, the CDR3 reads TGTGCCAGCAGCTTAGCGGTACTAGCGGGAAGCACAGATACGCAGTATTTT. The full variable domain, with the rest looked up from reference TRBV7-2 and TRBJ2-3, is GAGVSQSPSNKVTEKGKDVELRCDPISGHTALYWYRQSLGQGLEFLIYFQGNSAPDKSGLPSDRFSAERTGGSVSTLTIQRTQQEDSAVYLCASSLAVLAGSTDTQYFGPGTRLTVL.

This clone occurred a few times. The V and J genes are TRBV7-2 and TRBJ2-1, with D tentatively TRBD2 (6 bases). This CDR3 comprises 16 residues. CDR1 is SGHTA, CDR2 FQGNSA, per germline. V dropped 4 bases and J dropped 3 bases, with 16 bases sitting between them. The CDR3 loop reads CASSSPRSSGYNEQFF. CDR3 in DNA: TGTGCCAGCAGCTCACCCCGGAGTAGCGGCTACAATGAGCAGTTCTTC.

This clone occurred a few times. The CDR3 loop is CAWGQGGTGELFF. Here the CDR3 DNA reads TGTGCCTGGGGACAGGGGGGCACCGGGGAGCTGTTTTTT. The rearrangement uses TRBV30 and TRBJ2-2; 10 nucleotides align to TRBD1. The germline gives CDR1 GTSNPN, CDR2 SVGIG (reference sequence). Trimming at V came to 5 bases and at J to 4 bases, leaving 1 base not matched to a gene. The CDR3 is 13 residues long.

V gene TRBV4-3 combines with J gene TRBJ2-5; TRBD2 might be the D (5 bases). Per the germline V gene, CDR1 is LGHNA and CDR2 is YSLEER. The germline V and J ends were trimmed by 1 base and 4 bases, with 13 bases remaining between them. CDR3 size: 15 residues. The CDR3 loop reads CASSQGRGEGETQYF. CDR3 bases: TGCGCCAGCAGCCAAGGGCGAGGTGAGGGAGAGACCCAGTACTTC.

This clone came up a few times. The J gene is TRBJ2-2, the V gene TRBV9; 10 nucleotides line up with TRBD2. The CDR3 is 16 amino acids. After removal of 4 bases from V and 7 bases from J, the junction contained 10 bases not matched to a gene. The V gene's germline CDR1 is SGDLS and CDR2 YYNGEE. The CDR3 sequence is CASSLSGTSDVGELFF. The CDR3 DNA reads TGTGCCAGCAGCTTGTCCGGGACTAGCGACGTCGGGGAGCTGTTTTTT.

The V call is TRBV7-2, the J call TRBJ2-7, with 8 bases matching TRBD1. The CDR3 runs to 14 residues. The ends lost 8 bases at V and 0 bases at J; junction bases unmatched: 6. Germline CDR1 is SGHTA and CDR2 is FQGNSA. CDR3 region: CASQGQAYSYEQYF. CDR3 bases: TGTGCCAGCCAGGGACAGGCGTACTCCTACGAGCAGTACTTC.

The table lists this clone with many counts. This chain links TRBV4-2 with TRBJ1-2; 7 positions agree with TRBD1. The ends lost 1 base at V and 2 bases at J; junction bases unmatched: 7. Per germline, CDR1 LGHNA and CDR2 YNFKEQ. The CDR3 runs to 16 residues. CDR3 residues: CASSQVDDRVNYGYTF. CDR3 nucleotide sequence: TGTGCCAGCAGCCAAGTCGACGACAGGGTAAACTATGGCTACACCTTC.

This clone was found a few times. The junction does not match germline at one end; this may be a read error. The chain combines TRBV9 with TRBJ2-7; 8 nucleotides align to TRBD2. Per the germline V gene, CDR1 is SGDLS and CDR2 is YYNGEE. The CDR3 has 15 residues. The CDR3 region has the DNA TGTGCCAGCAGCGTAGGTGGCGGGAGGCCTTACGAACAGTACTTC. Its protein is CASSVGGGRPYEQYF.

This clone turned up a few times. V is TRBV18 and J is TRBJ2-5, with TRBD2 identical over 9 bases. Losses at the gene ends were 3 bases for V and 2 bases for J; bases not matched to a gene: 7. The germline gives CDR1 KGHSH, CDR2 LQKENI. There are 16 residues in the CDR3. The CDR3 loop is CASSPSAGGTQETQYF. The CDR3 DNA reads TGTGCCAGCTCACCGTCCGCGGGGGGGACTCAAGAGACCCAGTACTTC.

This clone appeared many times. This sequence joins TRBV29-1 and TRBJ2-1; 10 bases map to TRBD2. The CDR3 runs to 14 residues. Per the germline V gene, CDR1 is SQVTM and CDR2 is ANQGSEA. V shed 5 bases, J shed 9 bases, and the junction held 10 bases outside the gene matches. The CDR3 nucleotides read TGCAGCGTTCGGGCTAGCGGGAGAAGTGGTGAGCAGTTCTTC. Its protein is CSVRASGRSGEQFF.

This clone turned up a few times. The V and J genes are TRBV30 and TRBJ1-6; TRBD1 is a possible D gene (6 bases). Germline assignment: CDR1 GTSNPN and CDR2 SVGIG (reference sequence). Trimming shortened V by 4 bases and J by 1 base, and 17 bases separated the two germline ends. The CDR3 extends over 17 amino acids. CDR3 sequence: CAWTLGGGGSYNSPLHF. Written as DNA, the CDR3 is TGTGCCTGGACCCTGGGGGGGGGCGGTTCCTATAATTCACCCCTCCACTTT.

The sample holds a few counts of this clone. The chain uses TRBV15 and TRBJ1-2, with D unclear. The V and J ends lost 0 bases and 8 bases respectively, with 22 bases between them. Germline values: CDR1 LNHNV, CDR2 YYDKDF (reference sequence). This CDR3 is built from 17 residues. CDR3 nucleotides: TGTGCCACCAGCAGAGATTCTCCCGCGAGGCGCTCTTACGGCTACACCTTC. Protein: CATSRDSPARRSYGYTF.

This rearrangement joins TRBV27 to TRBJ1-2; TRBD1 is a possible D gene (5 bases). CDR1 is MNHEY and CDR2 is SMNVEV in the germline V gene (reference sequence). V was pared by 6 bases and J by 4 bases, with 12 bases between. The CDR3 has 13 amino acids. The CDR3 bases are TGTGCCAGCAGGATGTCGACAGTCTATGGCTACACCTTC. It specifies CASRMSTVYGYTF.